This T cell receptor (beta chain) was identified during a study of T cells in Graves' hyperthyroidism and ophthalmopathy. In the study overall: Prior to any treatment, at the point of initial diagnosis, peripheral blood was collected.

Patients were excluded because of uncontrolled infection, other autoimmune disease, pregnancy or lactation. Using RNA transcripts as the source, TCR beta CDR3 regions were amplified. The primer set for the first-round RT-PCR of the TCR CDR3 was HTBI. From the multiplex PCR reads, TCRdb called clonotypes with MiXCR, one entry per CDR3 protein. In the table there are 350,000 or so distinct CDR3 sequences, about a sixth of which are singletons. Whole-study results and caveats: In the blood, most expanded thyroid clonotypes above 0.001 appeared as well.

This clonotype occurred many times. The antigen remains unidentified. This TCR was sampled from a woman aged 40-49 years with Graves' ophthalmopathy. The sample consisted of blood.

CDR3 in DNA: TGTGCCAGCAGCCGAAATACCGACAGGGGTGAGACCCAGTACTTC. Translating it yields CASSRNTDRGETQYF. The chain has TRBV5-6 and TRBJ2-5, with 8 bases identical to TRBD1. Germline CDR1 and CDR2: SGHDT and YYEEEE. Trimming at V came to 4 bases and at J to 5 bases, leaving 10 bases not matched to a gene. The CDR3 runs 15 residues.